One sample yielded the 23 T cell receptor beta chains listed below, sequenced in a study of shared clonotypes between healthy human individuals. Clones were read by immunoSEQ multiplex PCR, and TCRdb kept only the in-frame ones, dropping some. Of over 2 million clones listed, 85% to 95% are singletons. The sequenced sample consisted of naive CD4+ T cells from PBMCs. The subset: CD45RA+ positively selected. These receptors all stem from a man between 18 and 29 years old in good health. Some clones in this sample may be carry-over from other donors' samples.

V usage is TRBV15 and J usage is TRBJ1-5; TRBD1 agrees at 10 bases. Germline loops: CDR1 LNHNV, CDR2 YYDKDF (reference sequence). The CDR3 covers 16 residues. Trimming at V came to 0 bases and at J to 7 bases, leaving 6 bases not matched to a gene. CDR3 in amino acids: CATSRDQDRGLQPQHF. The DNA of the CDR3 is TGTGCCACCAGCAGAGATCAGGACAGGGGGTTGCAGCCCCAGCATTTT.

V is TRBV5-1 and J is TRBJ1-4; D perhaps matches TRBD1 (5 bases). The CDR3 is 17 residues long. V was clipped by 4 bases and J by 8 bases, with 24 bases between them. Per germline, CDR1 SGHRS and CDR2 YFSETQ. In nucleotides, the CDR3 is TGCGCCAGCAGCCAAAGGGCCGGGGGACCCCAATTAGAAAAACTGTTTTTT. Translation gives CASSQRAGGPQLEKLFF.

J is TRBJ1-1 and V is TRBV30; D is uncertain. Germline loops: CDR1 GTSNPN, CDR2 SVGIG (reference sequence). The CDR3 has 13 residues. Trimming pared 1 base from V and 4 bases from J, leaving 10 bases between. The CDR3 DNA reads TGTGCCTGGAGTGAGGATGGGCTCACTGAAGCTTTCTTT. This gives the protein CAWSEDGLTEAFF.

The chain joins TRBV21-1 to TRBJ2-1; the DNA was not used to check the table's D call, TRBD2. TRBV21-1 is an annotated pseudogene. CDR3 length equals 17 residues. The CDR3 here is CASSKGRGGGSYNEQFF. The CDR3 DNA reads as TGTGCCAGCAGCAAGGGGAGAGGCGGGGGCTCCTACAATGAGCAGTTCTTC.

This clone was detected only a few times. The gene calls are TRBV30 and TRBJ1-1; unclear D gene. The CDR3 length is 14 residues. Looked up from germline, CDR1 is GTSNPN and CDR2 is SVGIG (reference sequence). Trimming cost V 0 bases and J 1 base, with 9 bases left between them. The CDR3 DNA reads TGTGCCTGGAGTGTACTCGTTGGGAACACTGAAGCTTTCTTT. This encodes CAWSVLVGNTEAFF.

CDR3 residues: CASSLAGGIQETQYF. As DNA, the CDR3 is TGTGCCAGCAGTTTGGCAGGGGGGATCCAAGAGACCCAGTACTTC. The V and J genes are TRBV27 and TRBJ2-5; the D gene is possibly TRBD1 (7 bases). The CDR3 runs 15 residues. Germline V gene lookup returns CDR1 MNHEY and CDR2 SMNVEV (reference sequence). V lost 3 bases to trimming and J lost 1 base, with 12 bases between them.

The chain links TRBV7-3 to TRBJ1-1; 9 nucleotides match TRBD1. The V segment lost 6 bases and the J segment 4 bases; nucleotides outside the gene matches: 12. The CDR3 extends over 16 amino acids. The V gene's germline CDR1 is SGHTA and CDR2 FQGTGA. As DNA, the CDR3 is TGTGCCAGCAGTCGACCGGGACAGGGAAGGGGCACTGAAGCTTTCTTT. Translating it yields CASSRPGQGRGTEAFF.

Of note for this clone: This specimen includes other DNA sequences encoding the same CDR3. The chain employs TRBV28 and TRBJ2-7; a possible D gene is TRBD2 (5 bases). Germline CDR1 reads MDHEN; CDR2 reads SYDVKM. The CDR3 is 14 residues long. V lost 6 bases to trimming and J lost 0 bases, with 12 bases between them. CDR3 residues: CASSPAGGSYEQYF. In nucleotides, the CDR3 is TGTGCCAGCAGCCCTGCGGGCGGCTCCTACGAGCAGTACTTC. Full variable domain (remainder filled in from reference TRBV28 and TRBJ2-7): DVKVTQSSRYLVKRTGEKVFLECVQDMDHENMFWYRQDPGLGLRLIYFSYDVKMKEKGDIPEGYSVSREKKERFSLILESASTNQTSMYLCASSPAGGSYEQYFGPGTRLTVT.

V usage is TRBV28 and J usage is TRBJ1-3; weak D call: TRBD1 (6 bases). CDR3 length: 16 amino acids. The V end lost 5 bases, the J end lost 3 bases, and 17 bases lay between the germline ends. The germline V gene has CDR1 MDHEN and CDR2 SYDVKM. CDR3 region: CASSPYSRGFGNTIYF. In DNA form, the CDR3 reads TGTGCCAGCAGTCCCTACTCCAGGGGATTTGGAAACACCATATATTTT.

This clone was seen only once. The V and J genes are TRBV7-6 and TRBJ2-1; D is ambiguous. The germline CDR1 and CDR2 sequences are SGHVS and FNYEAQ. V was cut by 5 bases and J by 0 bases, with 17 bases left in between. The CDR3 has 17 amino acids. CDR3 residues: CASSPPPLGGSYNEQFF. Written as DNA, the CDR3 is TGTGCCAGCAGCCCCCCCCCACTGGGCGGCTCCTACAATGAGCAGTTCTTC.

The chain has TRBV9 and TRBJ2-2, with D possibly being TRBD2 (6 bases). This CDR3 contains 15 residues. Germline values: CDR1 SGDLS, CDR2 YYNGEE. The V end was cut by 2 bases, the J end by 2 bases, with 10 bases between. CDR3 sequence reads: CASSVTGSNTGELFF. The CDR3 bases are TGTGCCAGCAGCGTTACCGGGAGTAACACCGGGGAGCTGTTTTTT.

The V gene is TRBV30, the J gene TRBJ2-5; D is undetermined. The V end was cut by 0 bases, the J end by 4 bases, with 12 bases between. The CDR3 runs 14 residues. CDR1 and CDR2 from the germline V gene are GTSNPN and SVGIG (reference sequence). The CDR3 sequence: CAWSVLQFGETQYF. CDR3 nucleotide sequence: TGTGCCTGGAGTGTCTTGCAGTTCGGAGAGACCCAGTACTTC.

This chain uses TRBV7-2 with TRBJ2-5; the D is unclear. With 3 bases removed from V and 9 bases from J, the gap between germline ends came to 11 bases. The CDR3 covers 12 residues. Germline-derived CDR1 and CDR2 are SGHTA and FQGNSA. The CDR3 here is CASSFSKRPQYF. The CDR3 DNA sequence: TGTGCCAGCAGCTTTTCTAAGAGACCCCAGTACTTC.

This rearrangement joins TRBV6-4 to TRBJ2-3; D could derive from TRBD1 or TRBD2 (8 bases each). Trimming took off 6 bases at V and 9 bases at J, with 34 bases between the two ends. Germline V gives CDR1 MRHNA, CDR2 SNTAGT. This CDR3 is built from 19 residues. The CDR3 reads CASSARPGQGSESGGTQYF. CDR3 coding DNA: TGTGCCAGCAGCGCCCGCCCTGGACAGGGTTCGGAAAGCGGGGGAACGCAGTATTTT.

The V call is TRBV25-1, the J call TRBJ1-1; 8 bases fit TRBD1. Germline V gene sequence: CDR1 MGHDK, CDR2 SYGVNS. The CDR3 extends over 17 amino acids. The V segment lost 2 bases and the J segment 8 bases; nucleotides outside the gene matches: 16. CDR3 sequence: CASSEKGTGGRGSEAFF. CDR3 DNA: TGTGCCAGCAGTGAAAAGGGAACAGGGGGTAGGGGATCCGAAGCTTTCTTT.

The V gene is TRBV19, the J gene TRBJ1-1; 7 bases fit TRBD1. The germline gives CDR1 LNHDA, CDR2 SQIVND (reference sequence). The CDR3 is 15 amino acids. With 6 bases clipped from V and 0 bases from J, the junction kept 7 bases outside the gene matches. The chain's CDR3 is CASRRGPLMNTEAFF. Here the CDR3 DNA reads TGTGCCAGTAGGAGGGGGCCCTTAATGAACACTGAAGCTTTCTTT.

This chain uses TRBV7-2 with TRBJ2-3; D possibly corresponds to TRBD1 (6 bases). CDR1 and CDR2 from the germline V gene are SGHTA and FQGNSA. Between the trimmed V and J ends, which lost 5 bases and 4 bases, there was a span of 16 bases. CDR3 size: 15 residues. CDR3 loop: CASSLQGRTADTQYF. CDR3 coding DNA: TGTGCCAGCAGCCTACAGGGAAGGACAGCAGATACGCAGTATTTT.

The chain recombines TRBV27 with TRBJ1-2, with no clear D. Germline-derived CDR1 and CDR2 are MNHEY and SMNVEV (reference sequence). V was trimmed by 2 bases and J by 7 bases, leaving 11 bases between them. The CDR3 loop spans 13 amino acids. The CDR3 is CASSLTLGGGYTF. The CDR3 DNA follows: TGTGCCAGCAGTTTAACCTTAGGTGGTGGCTACACCTTC.

In its sample, this clone was seen once. The chain joins TRBV4-1 to TRBJ1-4; D is perhaps TRBD1 (5 bases). Trimming pared 3 bases from V and 6 bases from J, leaving 11 bases between. This CDR3 is 14 amino acids long. The germline CDR1 and CDR2 sequences are MGHRA and YSYEKL. The CDR3 bases are TGCGCCAGCAGCCAGGAGGGGCGCGATGAAAAACTGTTTTTT. It is translated as CASSQEGRDEKLFF.

The chain combines TRBV7-3 with TRBJ2-6; TRBD1 aligns across 10 bases. V lost 5 bases, J lost 4 bases, and 8 bases stayed unmatched. The CDR3 covers 17 residues. Germline V gene sequence: CDR1 SGHTA, CDR2 FQGTGA. CDR3 in amino acids: CASSKRQGARGANVLTF. The CDR3 nucleotides read TGTGCCAGCAGCAAACGACAGGGGGCGCGAGGGGCCAACGTCCTGACTTTC. Full variable domain (missing parts from reference TRBV7-3 and TRBJ2-6): GAGVSQTPSNKVTEKGKYVELRCDPISGHTALYWYRQSLGQGPEFLIYFQGTGAADDSGLPNDRFFAVRPEGSVSTLKIQRTERGDSAVYLCASSKRQGARGANVLTFGAGSRLTVL.

Here the CDR3 DNA reads TGCGCCAGCAGCTGGACCGACAGGGAAGAGACCCAGTACTTC. Amino acid sequence: CASSWTDREETQYF. V usage is TRBV5-1 and J usage is TRBJ2-5, with 7 positions matching TRBD1. The CDR3 covers 14 residues. Germline assignment: CDR1 SGHRS and CDR2 YFSETQ. Unmatched junction bases numbered 5, after V lost 3 bases and J lost 3 bases.

The chain has TRBV4-3 and TRBJ2-6, with a possible D match to TRBD1 (6 bases). The CDR3 is made up of 20 amino acids. Trimming took 1 base from V and 0 from J, leaving 19 bases between them. CDR1 LGHNA and CDR2 YSLEER come from the germline V gene. The CDR3 loop is CASSQAQATGHPSGANVLTF. The CDR3 DNA sequence: TGCGCCAGCAGCCAAGCCCAAGCCACGGGACACCCCTCTGGGGCCAACGTCCTGACTTTC.

The chain recombines TRBV28 with TRBJ2-1; D gene uncertain. Germline loops: CDR1 MDHEN, CDR2 SYDVKM. This CDR3 is built from 13 residues. The V and J ends lost 6 bases and 7 bases respectively, with 13 bases between them. This CDR3 reads CASSRRTGNEQFF. CDR3 in DNA: TGTGCCAGCAGCCGAAGGACCGGGAATGAGCAGTTCTTC. Supplemented by reference TRBV28 and TRBJ2-1, the full variable domain reads DVKVTQSSRYLVKRTGEKVFLECVQDMDHENMFWYRQDPGLGLRLIYFSYDVKMKEKGDIPEGYSVSREKKERFSLILESASTNQTSMYLCASSRRTGNEQFFGPGTRLTVL.